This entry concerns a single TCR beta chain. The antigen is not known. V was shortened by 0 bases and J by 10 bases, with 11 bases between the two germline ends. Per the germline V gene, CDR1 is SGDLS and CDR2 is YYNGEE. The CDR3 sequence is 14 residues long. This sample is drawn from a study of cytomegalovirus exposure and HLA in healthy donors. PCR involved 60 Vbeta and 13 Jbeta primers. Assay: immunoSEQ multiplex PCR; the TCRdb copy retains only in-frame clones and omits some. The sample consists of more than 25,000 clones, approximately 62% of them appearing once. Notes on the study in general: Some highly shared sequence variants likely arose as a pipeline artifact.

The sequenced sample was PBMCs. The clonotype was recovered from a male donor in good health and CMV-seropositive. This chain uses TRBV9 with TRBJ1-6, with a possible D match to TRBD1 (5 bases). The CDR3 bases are TGTGCCAGCAGCGTAGCTACTGGGGGGTCACCCCTCCACTTT. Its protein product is CASSVATGGSPLHF.